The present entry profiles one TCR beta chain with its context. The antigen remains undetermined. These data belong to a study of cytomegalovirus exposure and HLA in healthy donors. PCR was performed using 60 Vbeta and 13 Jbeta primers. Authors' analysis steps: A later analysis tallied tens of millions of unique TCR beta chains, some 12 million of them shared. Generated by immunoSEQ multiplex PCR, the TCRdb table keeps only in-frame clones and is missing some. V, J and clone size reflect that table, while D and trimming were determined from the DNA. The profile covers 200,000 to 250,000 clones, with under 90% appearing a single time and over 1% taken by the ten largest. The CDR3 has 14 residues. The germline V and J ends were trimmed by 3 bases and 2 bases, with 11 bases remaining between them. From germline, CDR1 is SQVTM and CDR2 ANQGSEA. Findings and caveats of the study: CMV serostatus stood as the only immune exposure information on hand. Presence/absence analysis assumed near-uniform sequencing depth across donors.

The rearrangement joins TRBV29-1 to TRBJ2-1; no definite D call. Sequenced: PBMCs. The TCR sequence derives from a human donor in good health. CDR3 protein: CSVESLRTYNEQFF. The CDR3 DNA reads TGCAGCGTTGAGAGCCTTCGTACCTACAATGAGCAGTTCTTC.